These T cell receptor beta chains were read from a single sample in a study of T cells in tuberculosis. The method was immunoSEQ multiplex PCR; TCRdb's version includes in-frame clones alone and lacks a portion of them. Here the sample spans more than 20,000 clones, 80% to 90% being singletons. Sequencing was performed on PBMCs. The receptors stem from a donor aged 10 to 29 with latent tuberculosis or without tuberculosis infection. Both conserved end residues are part of each CDR3.

v_call	j_call	cdr3_aa
TRBV4-3	TRBJ2-3	CASSQDPLGGGDTQYF
TRBV5-1	TRBJ2-6	CARLCGSSGANVLTF
TRBV30	TRBJ1-5	CAWSKQGAQPQHF
TRBV5-8	TRBJ2-3	CASSLERILTDTQYF
TRBV19	TRBJ1-1	CASRPGSTEAFF
TRBV29-1	TRBJ2-5	CSVRTPQETQYF
TRBV4-1	TRBJ1-1	CASSQPKRQGARTEAFF
TRBV5-6	TRBJ1-5	CASSLGHDQPQHF
TRBV25-1	TRBJ2-7	CASSEDGTAAYEQYF
TRBV7-2	TRBJ2-1	CASSISREGNEQFF
TRBV4-3	TRBJ1-2	CASSLVGDNYGYTF
TRBV19	TRBJ2-7	CASSPRVAPYEQYF
TRBV25-1	TRBJ2-2	CASSVQTGGTGELFF
TRBV5-8	TRBJ2-3	CASSTGVGTREFTQYF
TRBV10-1	TRBJ1-1	CASSGSSGNTEAFF
TRBV4-3	TRBJ2-3	CASSRGQGADTQYF
TRBV6-1	TRBJ1-2	CASRDGTNYGYTF
TRBV27	TRBJ2-7	CASRIHGTGLYEQYF
TRBV5-1	TRBJ1-3	CASNGDSGNTIYF
TRBV4-2	TRBJ1-2	CASSQDGGTDFNYGYTF
TRBV5-1	TRBJ1-2	CASKRLEGSQGNGYTF
TRBV7-8	TRBJ2-1	CASSPRGEGGYNEQFF
TRBV11-2	TRBJ1-2	CASGALKGPSYGYTF
TRBV6-1	TRBJ1-2	CASSGTGQNYGYTF
TRBV9	TRBJ2-3	CASNPGTGRTLTDTQYF
TRBV10-3	TRBJ1-1	CAISETGQETEAFF
TRBV11-2	TRBJ1-1	CASSIDRGSAEAFF
TRBV5-4	TRBJ1-1	CASSGDTNTEAFF
TRBV5-1	TRBJ1-2	CASSLSGGGEGYTF
TRBV2	TRBJ2-7	CASGSSYEQYF
TRBV2	TRBJ2-4	CASSQVLAKNIQYF
TRBV2	TRBJ2-4	CASSAGNIQYF
TRBV27	TRBJ1-1	CASNQGGMGRTAFF
TRBV4-3	TRBJ1-2	CASSPRQALSGYTF
TRBV27	TRBJ2-5	CASEDYRGTQYF
TRBV10-2	TRBJ1-3	CASSAGGTGNTIYF
TRBV7-2	TRBJ1-5	CASSSRTGPNQPQHF